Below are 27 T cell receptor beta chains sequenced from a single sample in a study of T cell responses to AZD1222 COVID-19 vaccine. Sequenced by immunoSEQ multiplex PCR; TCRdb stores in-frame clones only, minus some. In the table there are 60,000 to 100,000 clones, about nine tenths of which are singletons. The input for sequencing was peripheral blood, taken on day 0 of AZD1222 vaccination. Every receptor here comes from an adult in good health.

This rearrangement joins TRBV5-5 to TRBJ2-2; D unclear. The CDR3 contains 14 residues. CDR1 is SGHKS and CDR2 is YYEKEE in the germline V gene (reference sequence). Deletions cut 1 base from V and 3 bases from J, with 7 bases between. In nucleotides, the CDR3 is TGTGCCAGCAGCTTGCGCCCGGACACCGGGGAGCTGTTTTTT. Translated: CASSLRPDTGELFF.

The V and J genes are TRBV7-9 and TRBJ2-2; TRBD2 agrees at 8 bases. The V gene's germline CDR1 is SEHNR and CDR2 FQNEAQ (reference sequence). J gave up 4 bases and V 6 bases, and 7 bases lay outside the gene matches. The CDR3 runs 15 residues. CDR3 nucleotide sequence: TGTGCCAGCAGGCCCGGGACTAGTGCCACCGGGGAGCTGTTTTTT. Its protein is CASRPGTSATGELFF.

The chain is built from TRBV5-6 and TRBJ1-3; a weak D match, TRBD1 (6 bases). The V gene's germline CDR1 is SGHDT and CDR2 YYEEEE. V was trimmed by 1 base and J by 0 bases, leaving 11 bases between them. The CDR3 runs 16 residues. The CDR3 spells CASSLRTEHSGNTIYF. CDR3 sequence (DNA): TGTGCCAGCAGCTTGAGGACAGAGCACTCTGGAAACACCATATATTTT. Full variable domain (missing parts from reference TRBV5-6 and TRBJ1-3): DAGVTQSPTHLIKTRGQQVTLRCSPKSGHDTVSWYQQALGQGPQFIFQYYEEEERQRGNFPDRFSGHQFPNYSSELNVNALLLGDSALYLCASSLRTEHSGNTIYFGEGSWLTVV.

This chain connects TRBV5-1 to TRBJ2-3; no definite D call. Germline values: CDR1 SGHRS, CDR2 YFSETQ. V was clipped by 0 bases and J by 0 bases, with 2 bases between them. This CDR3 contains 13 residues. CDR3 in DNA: TGCGCCAGCAGCTTGGACAGCACAGATACGCAGTATTTT. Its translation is CASSLDSTDTQYF. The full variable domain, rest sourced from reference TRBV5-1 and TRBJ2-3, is KAGVTQTPRYLIKTRGQQVTLSCSPISGHRSVSWYQQTPGQGLQFLFEYFSETQRNKGNFPGRFSGRQFSNSRSEMNVSTLELGDSALYLCASSLDSTDTQYFGPGTRLTVL.

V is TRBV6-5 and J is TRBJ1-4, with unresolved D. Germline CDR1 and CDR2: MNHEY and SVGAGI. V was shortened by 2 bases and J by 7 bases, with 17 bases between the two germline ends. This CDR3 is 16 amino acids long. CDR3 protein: CASSYSAAGVTEKLFF. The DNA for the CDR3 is TGTGCCAGCAGTTACAGCGCGGCAGGCGTCACTGAAAAACTGTTTTTT.

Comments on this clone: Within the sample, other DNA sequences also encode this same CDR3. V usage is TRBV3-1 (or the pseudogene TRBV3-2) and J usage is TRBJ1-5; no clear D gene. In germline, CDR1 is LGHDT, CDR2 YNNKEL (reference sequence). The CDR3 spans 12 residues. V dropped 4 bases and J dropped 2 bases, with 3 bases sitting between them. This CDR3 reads CASSRGNQPQHF. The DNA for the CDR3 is TGTGCCAGCAGCCGTGGCAATCAGCCCCAGCATTTT.

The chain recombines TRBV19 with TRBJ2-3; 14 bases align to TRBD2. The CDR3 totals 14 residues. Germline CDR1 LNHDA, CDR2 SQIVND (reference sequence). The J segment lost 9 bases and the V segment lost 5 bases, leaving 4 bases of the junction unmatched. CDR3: CASSGGTSGSTQYF. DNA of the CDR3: TGTGCCAGTAGTGGGGGGACTAGCGGGAGCACGCAGTATTTT.

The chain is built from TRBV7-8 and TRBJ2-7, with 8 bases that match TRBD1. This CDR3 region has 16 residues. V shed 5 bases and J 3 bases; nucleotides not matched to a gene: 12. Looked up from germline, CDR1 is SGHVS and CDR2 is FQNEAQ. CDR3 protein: CASSPRQGKGFYEQYF. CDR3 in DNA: TGTGCCAGCAGCCCTCGACAGGGGAAGGGTTTCTACGAGCAGTACTTC.

The CDR3 nucleotides read TGTGCCAGCAGTTACGGGGAATTCTATGGCTACACCTTC. Encoded protein: CASSYGEFYGYTF. V is TRBV6-2 or TRBV6-3 and J is TRBJ1-2; D is uncertain. V was clipped by 2 bases and J by 4 bases, with 8 bases between them. Germline CDR1 MNHEY, CDR2 SVGEGT. This CDR3 comprises 13 residues.

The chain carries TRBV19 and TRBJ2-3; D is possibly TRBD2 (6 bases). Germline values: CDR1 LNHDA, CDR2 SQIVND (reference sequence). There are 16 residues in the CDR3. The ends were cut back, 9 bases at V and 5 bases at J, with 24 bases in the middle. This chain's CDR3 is CASQAYGLTSIDTQYF. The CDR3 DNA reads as TGTGCCAGCCAGGCCTATGGACTAACCAGTATAGATACGCAGTATTTT.

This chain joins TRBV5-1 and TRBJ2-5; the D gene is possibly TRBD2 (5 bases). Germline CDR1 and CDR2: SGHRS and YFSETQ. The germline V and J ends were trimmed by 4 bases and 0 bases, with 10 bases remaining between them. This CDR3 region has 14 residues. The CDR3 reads CASSPGGYQETQYF. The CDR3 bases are TGCGCCAGCAGCCCCGGCGGGTACCAAGAGACCCAGTACTTC.

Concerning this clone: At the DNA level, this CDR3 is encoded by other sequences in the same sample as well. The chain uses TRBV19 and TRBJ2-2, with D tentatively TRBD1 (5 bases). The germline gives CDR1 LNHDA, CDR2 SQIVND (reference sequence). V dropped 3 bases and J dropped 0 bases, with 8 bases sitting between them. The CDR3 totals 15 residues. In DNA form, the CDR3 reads TGTGCCAGTAGTATCCAGGGATCGAACACCGGGGAGCTGTTTTTT. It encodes CASSIQGSNTGELFF.

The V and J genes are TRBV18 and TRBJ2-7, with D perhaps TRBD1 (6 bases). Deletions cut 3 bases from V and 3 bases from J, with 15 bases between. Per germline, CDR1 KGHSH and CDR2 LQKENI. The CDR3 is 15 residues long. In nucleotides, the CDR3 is TGTGCCAGCTCACCCTCATCACAGGGCGGCTACGAGCAGTACTTC. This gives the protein CASSPSSQGGYEQYF.

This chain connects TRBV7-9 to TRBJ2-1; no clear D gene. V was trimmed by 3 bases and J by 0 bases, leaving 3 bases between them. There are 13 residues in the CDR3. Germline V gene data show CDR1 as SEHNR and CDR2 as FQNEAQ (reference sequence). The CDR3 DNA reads TGTGCCAGCAGCTTTTCCTCCTACAATGAGCAGTTCTTC. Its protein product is CASSFSSYNEQFF.

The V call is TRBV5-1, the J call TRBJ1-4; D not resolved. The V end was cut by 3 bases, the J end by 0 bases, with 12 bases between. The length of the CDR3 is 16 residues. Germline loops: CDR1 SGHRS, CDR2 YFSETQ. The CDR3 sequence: CASSWTSPATNEKLFF. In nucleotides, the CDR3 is TGCGCCAGCAGCTGGACCTCCCCGGCAACTAATGAAAAACTGTTTTTT.

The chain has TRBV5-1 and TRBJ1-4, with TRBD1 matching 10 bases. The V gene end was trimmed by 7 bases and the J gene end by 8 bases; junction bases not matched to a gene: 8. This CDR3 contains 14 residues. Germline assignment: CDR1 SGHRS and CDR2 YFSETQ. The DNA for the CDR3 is TGCGCCAGCTGCCCGGGACAGGGGAAAGAAAAACTGTTTTTT. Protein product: CASCPGQGKEKLFF.

CDR3 DNA sequence: TGTGCCAGCACCGAAGGGACAGGGGCACACTATGGCTACACCTTC. Its translation is CASTEGTGAHYGYTF. The rearrangement uses TRBV6-5 and TRBJ1-2; the match to TRBD1 covers 10 bases. Germline CDR1 is MNHEY and CDR2 is SVGAGI. Trimming cost V 7 bases and J 3 bases; bases outside gene matches: 8. CDR3 length equals 15 residues.

This CDR3 reads CASSQGMGNQPQHF. The CDR3 nucleotides read TGCGCCAGCAGCCAGGGGATGGGCAATCAGCCCCAGCATTTT. The chain couples TRBV10-2 to TRBJ1-5; tentative D call: TRBD1 (6 bases). There are 14 residues in the CDR3. V was shortened by 6 bases and J by 2 bases, with 11 bases between the two germline ends. Per the germline V gene, CDR1 is WSHSY and CDR2 is SAAADI.

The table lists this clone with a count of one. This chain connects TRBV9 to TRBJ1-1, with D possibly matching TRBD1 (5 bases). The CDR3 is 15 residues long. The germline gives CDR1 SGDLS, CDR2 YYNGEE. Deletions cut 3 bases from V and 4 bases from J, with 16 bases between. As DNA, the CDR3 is TGTGCCAGCAGCGCGCCTTCAGGGTTGGGCACTGAAGCTTTCTTT. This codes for CASSAPSGLGTEAFF.

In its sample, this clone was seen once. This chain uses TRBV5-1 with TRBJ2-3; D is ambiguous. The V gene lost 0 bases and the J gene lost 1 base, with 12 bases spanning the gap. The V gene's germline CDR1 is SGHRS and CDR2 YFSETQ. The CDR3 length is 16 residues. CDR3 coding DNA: TGCGCCAGCAGCTTGGCCGGCGGAATCGGCACAGATACGCAGTATTTT. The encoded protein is CASSLAGGIGTDTQYF.

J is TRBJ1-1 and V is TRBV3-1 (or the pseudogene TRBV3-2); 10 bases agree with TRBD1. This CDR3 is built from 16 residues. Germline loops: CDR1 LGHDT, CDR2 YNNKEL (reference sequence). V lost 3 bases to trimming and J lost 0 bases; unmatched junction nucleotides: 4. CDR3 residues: CASSQRDRGVNTEAFF. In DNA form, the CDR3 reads TGTGCCAGCAGCCAGCGGGACAGGGGAGTGAACACTGAAGCTTTCTTT.

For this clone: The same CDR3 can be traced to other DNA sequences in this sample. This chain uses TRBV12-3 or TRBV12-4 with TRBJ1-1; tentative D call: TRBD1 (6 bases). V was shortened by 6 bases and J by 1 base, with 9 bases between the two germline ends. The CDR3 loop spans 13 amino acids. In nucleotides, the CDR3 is TGTGCCAGCAGCCCGGGACAGAACACTGAAGCTTTCTTT. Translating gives CASSPGQNTEAFF.

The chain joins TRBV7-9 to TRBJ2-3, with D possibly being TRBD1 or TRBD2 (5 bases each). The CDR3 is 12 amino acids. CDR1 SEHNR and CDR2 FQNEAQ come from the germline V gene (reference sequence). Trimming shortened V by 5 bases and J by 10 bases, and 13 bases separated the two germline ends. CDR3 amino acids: CASSPSRGAQYF. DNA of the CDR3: TGTGCCAGCAGCCCCTCGAGGGGTGCGCAGTATTTT. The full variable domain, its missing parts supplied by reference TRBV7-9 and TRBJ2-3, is DTGVSQNPRHKITKRGQNVTFRCDPISEHNRLYWYRQTLGQGPEFLTYFQNEAQLEKSRLLSDRFSAERPKGSFSTLEIQRTEQGDSAMYLCASSPSRGAQYFGPGTRLTVL.

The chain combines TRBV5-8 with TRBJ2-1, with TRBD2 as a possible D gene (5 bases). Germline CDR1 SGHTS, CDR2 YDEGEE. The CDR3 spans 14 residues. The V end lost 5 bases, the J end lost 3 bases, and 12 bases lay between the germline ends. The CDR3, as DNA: TGTGCCAGCAGGCCTGACTACCTCTACAATGAGCAGTTCTTC. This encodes CASRPDYLYNEQFF.

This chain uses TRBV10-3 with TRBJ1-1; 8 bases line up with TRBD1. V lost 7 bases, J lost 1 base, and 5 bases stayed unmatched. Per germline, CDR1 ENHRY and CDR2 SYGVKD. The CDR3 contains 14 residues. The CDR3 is CAIKQGGQNTEAFF. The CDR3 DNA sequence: TGTGCCATCAAACAGGGGGGGCAGAACACTGAAGCTTTCTTT.

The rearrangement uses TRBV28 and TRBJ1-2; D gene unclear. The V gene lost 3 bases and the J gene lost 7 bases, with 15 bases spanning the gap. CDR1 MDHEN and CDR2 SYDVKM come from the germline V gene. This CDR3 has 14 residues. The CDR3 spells CASSFPDRGGGYTF. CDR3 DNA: TGTGCCAGCAGTTTCCCAGACCGGGGTGGTGGCTACACCTTC.

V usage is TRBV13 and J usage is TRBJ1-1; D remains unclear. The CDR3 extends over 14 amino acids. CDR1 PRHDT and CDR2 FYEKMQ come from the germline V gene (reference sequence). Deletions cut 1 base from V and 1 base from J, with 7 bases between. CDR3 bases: TGTGCCAGCAGCTTAGCCAGACCGAACACTGAAGCTTTCTTT. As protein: CASSLARPNTEAFF.